These T cell receptor beta chains were read from a single sample in a study of CD8+CD57+ T cells in acquired aplastic anemia. TCRdb redid the calling of the reads with MiXCR, one entry per CDR3 protein. This sample has about 98,000 distinct CDR3 sequences, with about 63% found just once. Sample: sorted CD4+, CD8+, or CD8+CD57+ T cells (not recorded which) from PBMCs. These receptors originate from a human donor with aplastic anemia. CDR3s include the opening cysteine and the closing phenylalanine or tryptophan. A D gene is named only where the DNA matches it firmly. Only part of the rows carry a size: once, few, many, or a class if the clone is expanded.

D	J	size	V	length	DNA	CDR3
NA	TRBJ2-2	NA	TRBV2	12	TGTGCCAGCAAACGGGACGCCGGGGAGCTGTTTTTT	CASKRDAGELFF
NA	TRBJ1-2	NA	TRBV28	13	TGTGCCAGCAGTTTATTACAGACCGACGGCTACACCTTC	CASSLLQTDGYTF
NA	TRBJ1-6	NA	TRBV6-1	14	TGTGCCAGCATTGAAGACGGAATTAATTCACCCCTCCACTTT	CASIEDGINSPLHF
NA	TRBJ2-2	once	TRBV9	15	TGTGCCAGCAGCGTAGTGGCAGGGGGGGCCGGGGAGCTGTTTTTT	CASSVVAGGAGELFF
TRBD2	TRBJ2-1	NA	TRBV20-1	13	TGCAGTGCATACAGCGGGGACTACAATGAGCAGTTCTTC	CSAYSGDYNEQFF
NA	TRBJ2-3	NA	TRBV7-2	13	TGTGCCAGCAGCTCGCCGAGCACAGATACGCAGTATTTT	CASSSPSTDTQYF
NA	TRBJ2-3	NA	TRBV7-9	13	TGTGCCATCACGGGCCTAGGCACAGATACGCAGTATTTT	CAITGLGTDTQYF
NA	TRBJ1-6	NA	TRBV2	14	TGTGCCAGCAGTGAAGAGGGTCAGGGTTCACCCCTCCACTTT	CASSEEGQGSPLHF
NA	TRBJ2-7	NA	TRBV6-5	13	TGTGCCAGCAGTTACTCATGGGGGAGCGAGCAGTACTTC	CASSYSWGSEQYF
TRBD1	TRBJ2-7	NA	TRBV10-3	14	TGTGCCATCAGGGTAAAGGGGGCGTCCGCCGAGCAGTACTTC	CAIRVKGASAEQYF
NA	TRBJ1-1	NA	TRBV29-1	12	TGCAGCGTTGAGGCGCCGAACACTGAAGCTTTCTTT	CSVEAPNTEAFF
NA	TRBJ1-5	NA	TRBV20-1	14	TGCAGTGCTAGATCTGGGGGGAGCAATCAGCCCCAGCATTTT	CSARSGGSNQPQHF
NA	TRBJ2-5	NA	TRBV20-1	13	TGCAGTGCTAGGGAGGCGGGGGCTGAGACCCAGTACTTC	CSAREAGAETQYF
TRBD2	TRBJ2-5	once	TRBV5-1	16	TGCGCCAGCAGCTTGAACGGACTAGCGGCGCAAGAGACCCAGTACTTC	CASSLNGLAAQETQYF
TRBD1	TRBJ1-5	NA	TRBV6-1	12	TGTGCCGGCCATACAGGGGAACAGCCCCAGCATTTT	CAGHTGEQPQHF
NA	TRBJ1-5	NA	TRBV7-9	13	TGTGCCAGCAGCTTAGGGTCATCCCAGCCCCAGCATTTT	CASSLGSSQPQHF
NA	TRBJ1-3	once	TRBV6-5	14	TGTGCCAGCAGTTACCTGAACTCTGGAAACACCATATATTTT	CASSYLNSGNTIYF
NA	TRBJ1-1	NA	TRBV15	13	TGTGCCACCAGCAGAGATCAGAACACTGAAGCTTTCTTT	CATSRDQNTEAFF
NA	TRBJ1-4	once	TRBV27	13	TGTGCCAGCGGCTTACAGGAGAATGAAAAACTGTTTTTT	CASGLQENEKLFF
TRBD1	TRBJ2-6	NA	TRBV9	20	TGTGCCAGCAGCGTAGAGCGGGACCGGGACAGGGTGTCTGGGGCCAACGTCCTGACTTTC	CASSVERDRDRVSGANVLTF
TRBD1	TRBJ2-7	NA	TRBV4-1	14	TGCGCCAGCAGCCAAGTAGGGACAGACTACGAGCAGTACTTC	CASSQVGTDYEQYF
TRBD1	TRBJ1-5	NA	TRBV2	14	TGTGCCAGCAGCGAAACAGGGGGTGCTCAGCCCCAGCATTTT	CASSETGGAQPQHF
TRBD1	TRBJ2-7	NA	TRBV19	13	TGTGCCAGTACCGGGACAGGGGTCTACGAGCAGTACTTC	CASTGTGVYEQYF
NA	TRBJ2-3	few	TRBV29-1	12	TGCAGCGTTGCGTTCCGGGCAGATACGCAGTATTTT	CSVAFRADTQYF
NA	TRBJ2-7	NA	TRBV5-5	15	TGTGCCAGCAGCTCTCTGGACGGCCGCTCCTACGAGCAGTACTTC	CASSSLDGRSYEQYF
TRBD1	TRBJ1-1	few	TRBV12-3/TRBV12-4	13	TGTGCCAGCAGTTTGGACAGGTACACTGAAGCTTTCTTT	CASSLDRYTEAFF
TRBD2	TRBJ2-5	many	TRBV7-8	15	TGTGCCAGCAGCCTGGGACTAGCGGCCCAAGAGACCCAGTACTTC	CASSLGLAAQETQYF
NA	TRBJ1-1	few	TRBV7-9	13	TGTGCCAGCACTCTTCGGGGCGACACTGAAGCTTTCTTT	CASTLRGDTEAFF
TRBD1	TRBJ1-6	few	TRBV19	11	TGTGCCAGCCAGGACAGGGGACCCCTCCACTTT	CASQDRGPLHF
NA	TRBJ2-7	NA	TRBV20-1	14	TGCAGTGCTGGAAGGAGGGGGGCAGTGGACGAGCAGTACTTC	CSAGRRGAVDEQYF
NA	TRBJ1-1	many	TRBV5-1	14	TGCGCCAGCAGCTTGAGTGGGGTGAACACTGAAGCTTTCTTT	CASSLSGVNTEAFF
TRBD2	TRBJ2-3	few	TRBV7-6	15	TGTGCCAGTGCGGTAGGACTAGCGATCGCAGATACGCAGTATTTT	CASAVGLAIADTQYF
NA	TRBJ2-7	NA	TRBV9	14	TGTGCCAGCAGCAGGGGGTCGGATCCCTACGAGCAGTACTTC	CASSRGSDPYEQYF
NA	TRBJ1-1	medium-sized	TRBV10-3	14	TGTGCCATCAGTGAGTCCAGGGGAGGTACTGAAGCTTTCTTT	CAISESRGGTEAFF
NA	TRBJ2-2	NA	TRBV4-2	16	TGTGCCAGCAGCCGTGGACAGTTACCGAACACCGGGGAGCTGTTTTTT	CASSRGQLPNTGELFF
NA	TRBJ1-5	NA	TRBV15	14	TGTGCCACCAGCAGAGTGCAGACTAATCAGCCCCAGCATTTT	CATSRVQTNQPQHF
NA	TRBJ1-2	NA	TRBV14	14	TGTGCCAGCAGCCGCGGGGGAATAGTGCGTGGCTACACCTTC	CASSRGGIVRGYTF
NA	TRBJ1-2	few	TRBV10-3	14	TGTGCCATCAGTGACTTGTCCAGTAACTATGGCTACACCTTC	CAISDLSSNYGYTF
NA	TRBJ2-1	NA	TRBV29-1	12	TGCAGCGTTACCAGCCGAGAGGCTGAGCAGTTCTTC	CSVTSREAEQFF
TRBD2	TRBJ2-1	once	TRBV2	16	TGTGCCAGCAGCTACCGAAGCGGGAGGGATGGGGTTGAGCAGTTCTTC	CASSYRSGRDGVEQFF
NA	TRBJ2-5	NA	TRBV10-2	12	TGCGCCAGCAGTGTCATCGAAGAGACCCAGTACTTC	CASSVIEETQYF
TRBD2	TRBJ2-1	many	TRBV6-1	16	TGTGCCAGCAGTCCAGAGACTAGCGGGGGGTACAATGAGCAGTTCTTC	CASSPETSGGYNEQFF
NA	TRBJ1-6	NA	TRBV10-3	16	TGTGCCATCAGTGTGAGGGGGGTCAATGATAATTCACCCCTCCACTTT	CAISVRGVNDNSPLHF
NA	TRBJ1-2	once	TRBV19	13	TGTGCCAGTAGTATTCAAAGTAACTATGGCTACACCTTC	CASSIQSNYGYTF
NA	TRBJ1-1	once	TRBV2	14	TGTGCCAGCATTCGCGAGAGACCGAACACTGAAGCTTTCTTT	CASIRERPNTEAFF
NA	TRBJ1-1	NA	TRBV5-4	14	TGTGCCAGCAGCCCAGGTTTAGATAACACTGAAGCTTTCTTT	CASSPGLDNTEAFF
NA	TRBJ1-6	NA	TRBV7-2	13	TGTGCCAGCAGCTACCGACCCGATTCACCCCTCCACTTT	CASSYRPDSPLHF
NA	TRBJ2-1	NA	TRBV24-1	12	TGTGCCACCAGTGATCAAGGGGATGAGCAGTTCTTC	CATSDQGDEQFF
NA	TRBJ2-7	few	TRBV20-1	13	TGCAGTGCTAGGCCGGGACATGTGTACGAGCAGTACTTC	CSARPGHVYEQYF
TRBD2	TRBJ2-7	NA	TRBV20-1	15	TGCAGTGCCCCAAGGGCACTAGCGGGGGAGGGCGAGCAGTACTTC	CSAPRALAGEGEQYF
NA	TRBJ2-7	NA	TRBV24-1	13	TGTGCCACCAGTGATTTATGGATCTACGAGCAGTACTTC	CATSDLWIYEQYF
NA	TRBJ2-7	NA	TRBV7-6	14	TGTGCCAGCAGCTTAGAGACCCTGTCGTACGAGCAGTACTTC	CASSLETLSYEQYF
NA	TRBJ1-6	few	TRBV20-1	19	TGCAGTGCTAGAGATCCAGACAAGGGGAAGGGGCTCTATAATTCACCCCTCCACTTT	CSARDPDKGKGLYNSPLHF
NA	TRBJ2-1	NA	TRBV15	13	TGTGCCACCAGCTTAAGTGGGGTCTATGAGCAGTTCTTC	CATSLSGVYEQFF